The 20 T cell receptor beta chains given below trace back to one sample, sequenced in a study of post-analysis software for immune sequencing data. Findings of the study overall: Five TRBV segments were significantly more frequent in patients than in controls. TRBV5-6, TRBV5-1 and TRBV20-1 were among these segments.

Tagging with unique molecular identifiers was a feature of the TCR beta cDNA libraries. In TCRdb, the PCR reads were re-called with MiXCR into one record per CDR3 protein. This sample has approximately 260,000 distinct CDR3 sequences, with roughly a third found just once. These receptors' targets are unknown. Material for sequencing was blood. The receptors come from a girl aged 10-17 years with multiple sclerosis.

The chain has TRBV19 and TRBJ1-4, with TRBD1 as a possible D gene (5 bases). CDR1 is LNHDA and CDR2 is SQIVND in the germline V gene (reference sequence). The V gene lost 6 bases and the J gene lost 7 bases, with 15 bases spanning the gap. The CDR3 is 14 amino acids. The CDR3 is CASRVRQSLEKLFF. CDR3 nucleotides: TGTGCCAGTAGAGTTCGACAGAGTCTTGAAAAACTGTTTTTT.

Concerning this clonotype: Given a much more abundant clone one base away, this may be a read error. The chain joins TRBV20-1 to TRBJ2-1; 9 positions match TRBD2. Germline V CDR1 and CDR2: DFQATT, SNEGSKA (reference sequence). This CDR3 is built from 14 residues. The CDR3 region is CAGRSSGGMDEQFF. DNA of the CDR3: TGCGCTGGGCGGAGTAGCGGGGGTATGGATGAGCAGTTCTTC.

V is TRBV12-3 or TRBV12-4 and J is TRBJ1-4, with D perhaps matching TRBD1 (5 bases). The CDR3 has 13 residues. Trimming shortened V by 5 bases and J by 11 bases, and 15 bases separated the two germline ends. CDR3 DNA: TGTGCCAGCAGTCTAAAAAGGCAGGGCAAACTGTTTTTT. As protein: CASSLKRQGKLFF.

This clonotype has a count of ten or more. V is TRBV5-1 and J is TRBJ2-5, with a tentative D call TRBD1 (5 bases). Germline V gene data show CDR1 as SGHRS and CDR2 as YFSETQ. The CDR3 has 15 amino acids. The V and J ends lost 0 bases and 2 bases respectively, with 11 bases between them. CDR3 sequence (DNA): TGCGCCAGCAGCTTGGCCCAGGGTAGGCAAGAGACCCAGTACTTC. It is translated as CASSLAQGRQETQYF.

There are a few counts of this clonotype. This sequence joins TRBV5-1 and TRBJ2-7, with 9 nucleotides matching TRBD2. The CDR3 has 18 amino acids. Germline V CDR1 and CDR2: SGHRS, YFSETQ. With 4 bases clipped from V and 7 bases from J, the junction kept 21 bases outside the gene matches. The CDR3 loop reads CASSGWGLAGTSYNEQYF. The CDR3 DNA reads as TGCGCCAGCAGCGGGTGGGGCCTAGCGGGGACTTCCTACAATGAGCAGTACTTC.

The sample holds many counts of this clonotype. CDR3 in amino acids: CSAQKTSGGVDTQYF. CDR3 bases: TGCAGTGCCCAGAAAACTAGCGGGGGGGTAGATACGCAGTATTTT. J is TRBJ2-3 and V is TRBV20-1; 13 bases are shared with TRBD2. CDR1 is DFQATT, CDR2 SNEGSKA, per germline (reference sequence). This CDR3 region has 15 residues. V shed 6 bases and J 5 bases; nucleotides not matched to a gene: 8.

This clonotype occurred many times. Compared with germline, one end of the junction differs, possibly owing to a read error. The rearrangement joins TRBV20-1 to TRBJ2-7, with 9 nucleotides matching TRBD1. The CDR3 is made up of 14 amino acids. Germline CDR1 and CDR2: DFQATT and SNEGSKA (reference sequence). CDR3 residues: CSARAGTGPYEQYF. The CDR3 nucleotides read TGCAGTGCAAGAGCCGGGACAGGGCCGTACGAGCAGTACTTC.

The chain has TRBV3-1 and TRBJ2-7, with 7 bases identical to TRBD1. The end of the DNA aligns better with TRBJ2-5, so the J call may be wrong. Per germline, CDR1 LGHDT and CDR2 YNNKEL (reference sequence). The CDR3 contains 14 residues. The CDR3 is CASSSTTGSETQYF. CDR3 in DNA: TGTGCCAGCAGCTCCACGACAGGGTCGGAGACCCAGTACTTC.

The sample holds a few counts of this clonotype. The chain has TRBV27 and TRBJ2-2; D is undetermined. Germline-derived CDR1 and CDR2 are MNHEY and SMNVEV (reference sequence). Trimming took off 5 bases at V and 1 base at J, with 8 bases between the two ends. CDR3 length equals 14 residues. As DNA, the CDR3 is TGTGCCAGCAGTCCTTTAAAGAACACCGGGGAGCTGTTTTTT. Protein product: CASSPLKNTGELFF.

This clonotype was detected only a few times. This chain links TRBV18 with TRBJ2-5, with a tentative D call TRBD1 (5 bases). The CDR3 length is 13 residues. The V end lost 5 bases, the J end lost 2 bases, and 9 bases lay between the germline ends. From germline, CDR1 is KGHSH and CDR2 LQKENI. CDR3 nucleotides: TGTGCCAGCTCAGTGAAGGGGCAAGAGACCCAGTACTTC. Protein sequence: CASSVKGQETQYF. The full variable domain, rest sourced from reference TRBV18 and TRBJ2-5, is NAGVMQNPRHLVRRRGQEARLRCSPMKGHSHVYWYRQLPEEGLKFMVYLQKENIIDESGMPKERFSAEFPKEGPSILRIQQVVRGDSAAYFCASSVKGQETQYFGPGTRLLVL.

The chain carries TRBV25-1 and TRBJ1-3; D remains ambiguous. The CDR3 sequence is 12 residues long. V was trimmed by 7 bases and J by 7 bases, leaving 11 bases between them. The germline CDR1 and CDR2 sequences are MGHDK and SYGVNS. CDR3 residues: CASTPGNNTIYF. The CDR3 DNA is TGTGCCAGCACCCCCGGGAACAACACCATATATTTT.

This clonotype occurred many times. The chain uses TRBV6-6 and TRBJ1-1; the D is unclear. This CDR3 spans 12 amino acids. Germline V gene data show CDR1 as MNHNY and CDR2 as SVGAGI (reference sequence). With 7 bases removed from V and 1 base from J, the gap between germline ends came to 7 bases. The CDR3 here is CASISRNTEAFF. The CDR3 DNA sequence: TGTGCCAGCATCTCGAGGAACACTGAAGCTTTCTTT.

This clonotype was observed at least ten times. The chain recombines TRBV4-2 with TRBJ1-5; the match to TRBD1 covers 7 bases. This CDR3 is built from 14 residues. Germline-derived CDR1 and CDR2 are LGHNA and YNFKEQ. Trimming at V came to 4 bases and at J to 3 bases, leaving 3 bases not matched to a gene. The CDR3 coding sequence is TGTGCCAGCAGCCTAGGGACAGACAATCAGCCCCAGCATTTT. It is translated as CASSLGTDNQPQHF.

CDR3 region: CASSRRGDSYGYTF. CDR3 bases: TGTGCCAGCAGTCGACGAGGGGACAGCTATGGCTACACCTTC. This chain links TRBV6-2 or TRBV6-3 with TRBJ1-2; the match to TRBD1 covers 7 bases. The CDR3 consists of 14 residues. Germline trimming cut 5 bases from V and 4 bases from J; bases unmatched to any gene: 7. Germline CDR1 is MNHEY and CDR2 is SVGEGT.

This clonotype was counted at least ten times. The chain uses TRBV4-1 and TRBJ2-5, with TRBD1 identical over 7 bases. The ends lost 5 bases at V and 7 bases at J; junction bases unmatched: 25. This CDR3 has 19 residues. The germline V gene encodes CDR1 MGHRA and CDR2 YSYEKL. CDR3 coding DNA: TGCGCCAGCAGCGGGCGAGGTCCAAACGGCCCACAGGGGCGGGTGACCCAGTACTTC. Translating gives CASSGRGPNGPQGRVTQYF.

Of note for this clonotype: A read error is possible here, since a much larger clone lies one base away. The chain recombines TRBV20-1 with TRBJ2-3, with TRBD2 identical over 7 bases. The germline V gene has CDR1 DFQATT and CDR2 SNEGSKA (reference sequence). This CDR3 is 16 amino acids long. The V segment lost 1 base and the J segment 0 bases; nucleotides outside the gene matches: 7. CDR3 residues: CSARGHGGTSTDTQYF. The DNA of the CDR3 is TGCAGTGCTAGAGGTCACGGGGGGACTAGCACAGATACGCAGTATTTT.

This clonotype was found a few times. The V and J genes are TRBV20-1 and TRBJ2-3; D ambiguous. This CDR3 spans 13 amino acids. Trimming took 3 bases from V and 2 from J, leaving 9 bases between them. Per the germline V gene, CDR1 is DFQATT and CDR2 is SNEGSKA (reference sequence). The CDR3 sequence is CSASLVPTDTQYF. The CDR3 region has the DNA TGCAGTGCTAGCCTAGTCCCCACAGATACGCAGTATTTT.

This clonotype was recorded at least ten times. This CDR3 is CASSLGLAGLFNEQFF. DNA of the CDR3: TGTGCCAGCAGCTTGGGACTAGCGGGACTCTTCAATGAGCAGTTCTTC. The chain links TRBV7-6 to TRBJ2-1; 13 bases are shared with TRBD2. This CDR3 has 16 amino acids. V gave up 3 bases and J gave up 6 bases; unmatched junction bases: 5. Germline V CDR1 and CDR2: SGHVS, FNYEAQ.

This clonotype was seen a few times. The chain couples TRBV5-6 to TRBJ2-7; TRBD1 is a possible D gene (5 bases). The ends were cut back, 1 base at V and 2 bases at J, with 10 bases in the middle. Germline CDR1 reads SGHDT; CDR2 reads YYEEEE. CDR3 length: 14 residues. Here the CDR3 DNA reads TGTGCCAGCAGCTTGCCGACAGCCGCCTACGAGCAGTACTTC. This encodes CASSLPTAAYEQYF.

In this sample, this clonotype turned up many times. The V call is TRBV28, the J call TRBJ2-1; D gene unclear. V was cut by 2 bases and J by 6 bases, with 8 bases left in between. The CDR3 totals 13 residues. CDR1 is MDHEN and CDR2 is SYDVKM in the germline V gene. The CDR3 sequence is CASSLKPRNEQFF. As DNA, the CDR3 is TGTGCCAGCAGTTTAAAGCCCCGCAATGAGCAGTTCTTC.